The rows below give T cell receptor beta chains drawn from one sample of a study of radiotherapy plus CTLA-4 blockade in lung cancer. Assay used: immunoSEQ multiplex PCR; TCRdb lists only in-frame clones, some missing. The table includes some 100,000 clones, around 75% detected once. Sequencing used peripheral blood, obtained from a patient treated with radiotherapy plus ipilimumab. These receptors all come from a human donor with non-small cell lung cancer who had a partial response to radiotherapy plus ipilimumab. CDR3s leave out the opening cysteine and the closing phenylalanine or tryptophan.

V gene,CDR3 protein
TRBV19,ASSIAAADTQY
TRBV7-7,ASSQSGGLTGELF
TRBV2,ASSEWGTSGGRNTGELF
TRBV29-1,SVEEAKRGSEQF
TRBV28,ASRDSGPQYEQY
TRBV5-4,ASSWTGGRDEQF
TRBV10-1,ASSESYRAYEQY
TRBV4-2,ASSHLESSYEQY
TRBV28,ASSLFAGSLNTEAF
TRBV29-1,SAETGSNEKLF
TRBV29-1,SVLGTRDSPTDTQY
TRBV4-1,ASSHTGRLMNTGELF
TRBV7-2,ASSSGNEQF
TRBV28,ASSIQGNEQF
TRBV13,ASSWGGGGGQPQH
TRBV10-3,AISQGGTSGTQY
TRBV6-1,ASRGGRHPNTEAF
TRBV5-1,ASSLLFGTGGTEAF
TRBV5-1,ASSLVGGSDYTQY
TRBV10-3,AISEPSRDRPDEQY